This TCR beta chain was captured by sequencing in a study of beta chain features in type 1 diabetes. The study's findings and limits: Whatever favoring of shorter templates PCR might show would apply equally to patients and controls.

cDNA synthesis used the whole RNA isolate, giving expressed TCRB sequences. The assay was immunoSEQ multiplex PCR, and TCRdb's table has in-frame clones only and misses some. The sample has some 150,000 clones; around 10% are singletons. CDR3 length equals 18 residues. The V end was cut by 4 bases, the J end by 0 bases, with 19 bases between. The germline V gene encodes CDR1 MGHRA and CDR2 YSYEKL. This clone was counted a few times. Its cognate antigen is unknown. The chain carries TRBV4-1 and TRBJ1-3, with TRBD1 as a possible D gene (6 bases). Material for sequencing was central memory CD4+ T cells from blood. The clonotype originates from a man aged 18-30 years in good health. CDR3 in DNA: TGCGCCAGCAGCCCCGGTGGAAGAGGGACACTCTCTGGAAACACCATATATTTT. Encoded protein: CASSPGGRGTLSGNTIYF.